This T cell receptor (beta chain) stems from a study of T cells expressing NK-cell markers. Study-wide findings and caveats: CD8+ T cells in over five donors included dominant NKG2C+ clonotypes at roughly 1.0-8%. In a few donors, dominant clonotypes made up 28.3-60.1% of CD3+CD56-NKG2C+ cells.

A note on this clonotype: Its antigen is not identified.

As the method of synthesis, 5'RACE template switching with UMIs yielded TCR beta cDNA. Each CDR3 protein gets one entry in TCRdb, which reprocessed the 5' RACE reads and gives no DNA. Its table lists about 550,000 distinct CDR3 sequences. Germline V gene lookup returns CDR1 SGHTA and CDR2 FQGNSA. The CDR3 has 15 amino acids. This receptor was taken from a man between 18 and 35 years old in good health. The sequenced sample consisted of blood T cells: a sorted CD56 or NKG2C T cell subset, CD4+ or CD8+ T cells, or bulk PBMC T cells (not recorded which). V is TRBV7-2 and J is TRBJ1-4. The chain's CDR3 is CASSPGVAGYEKLFF.